This T cell receptor (beta chain) was captured in a study of shared clonotypes between healthy human individuals. In germline, CDR1 is MNHEY, CDR2 SMNVEV (reference sequence). The CDR3 is 14 residues long. V lost 5 bases, J lost 2 bases, and 5 bases stayed unmatched. Worth noting for this clone: Antigen: not known.

The method was immunoSEQ multiplex PCR; TCRdb's version includes in-frame clones alone and lacks a portion of them. There are approximately 2,300,000 clones in the sample; 92% occur only once, and more than 0.35% lies in the top ten. Study results and caveats: Sampling included only blood; tissue repertoires likely differ.

Everyone who donated was a Caucasian adult who lived in Nashville, Tennessee. The material sequenced was naive CD4+ T cells from PBMCs. The subset is: CD45RA+ positively selected. This TCR was sampled from a man aged 18 to 30 in good health. Some clones in this sample may be carry-over from other donors' samples. V gene TRBV27 combines with J gene TRBJ2-7, with TRBD1 matching 8 bases. The CDR3 protein is CASSPGQAAYEQYF. The DNA for the CDR3 is TGTGCCAGCAGTCCGGGACAGGCTGCCTACGAGCAGTACTTC.